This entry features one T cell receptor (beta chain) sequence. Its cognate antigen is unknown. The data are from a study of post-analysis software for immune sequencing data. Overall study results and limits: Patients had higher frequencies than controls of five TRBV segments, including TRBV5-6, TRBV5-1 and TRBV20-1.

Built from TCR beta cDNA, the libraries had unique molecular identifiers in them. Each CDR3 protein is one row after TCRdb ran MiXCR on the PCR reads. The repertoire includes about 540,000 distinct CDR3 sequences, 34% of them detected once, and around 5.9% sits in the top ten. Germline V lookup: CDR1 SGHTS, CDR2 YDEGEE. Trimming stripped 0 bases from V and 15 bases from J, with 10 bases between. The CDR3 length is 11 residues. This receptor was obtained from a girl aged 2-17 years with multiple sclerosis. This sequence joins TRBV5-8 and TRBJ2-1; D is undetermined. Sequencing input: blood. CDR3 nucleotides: TGTGCCAGCAGCTTGGTGGGCTTAGGGTTCTTC. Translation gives CASSLVGLGFF.